The rows below give T cell receptor beta chains drawn from one sample of a study of beta chain features in type 1 diabetes. Some clones are missing from TCRdb's copy, which holds only in-frame ones; the method was immunoSEQ multiplex PCR. The repertoire holds 390,000 or so clones, with about 14% as singletons. Source material: naive CD4+ T cells from blood. These receptors all stem from a man aged 30-40 years in good health. Each CDR3 is given with its conserved first and last residue. Each record gives: J gene, clone size, V gene, D gene, CDR3 protein, CDR3 DNA. A D gene is named only where the DNA matches it firmly. The size field is filled for only some rows; it gives once, few, many or a size class.

TRBJ2-6 . TRBV27 . CASSLIRLGSGANVLTF TGTGCCAGCAGTTTAATTCGTCTAGGCTCTGGGGCCAACGTCCTGACTTTC
TRBJ2-5 few TRBV30 . CAWQSVSHLRTQYF TGTGCCTGGCAAAGCGTTAGTCATCTAAGGACCCAGTACTTC
TRBJ2-5 . TRBV5-1 . CASSTGQWRRETQYF TGCGCCAGCAGTACTGGACAGTGGAGGCGAGAGACCCAGTACTTC
TRBJ2-3 few TRBV7-3 TRBD2 CASSLTSGRGADTQYF TGTGCCAGCAGCTTAACTAGCGGGAGAGGGGCAGATACGCAGTATTTT
TRBJ1-5 few TRBV6-6 . CARTVGYGLPQHF TGTGCCAGAACAGTGGGTTATGGTTTGCCCCAGCATTTT
TRBJ2-3 few TRBV7-2 TRBD2 CASSLSGGPGTDTQYF TGTGCCAGCAGCTTATCGGGGGGGCCGGGCACAGATACGCAGTATTTT
TRBJ2-7 . TRBV7-2 TRBD1 CASSTPGQKEQYF TGTGCCAGCAGTACACCGGGACAGAAGGAGCAGTACTTC
TRBJ2-1 few TRBV5-1 . CASSLGQPNEQFF TGCGCCAGCAGCTTGGGACAGCCCAATGAGCAGTTCTTC
TRBJ2-5 . TRBV5-1 TRBD2 CASSLGETSGGRETQYF TGCGCCAGCAGCTTGGGAGAGACTAGCGGGGGAAGAGAGACCCAGTACTTC
TRBJ2-5 . TRBV30 . CAWSSIRETQYF TGTGCCTGGAGCAGTATCCGAGAGACCCAGTACTTC
TRBJ1-1 few TRBV7-2 TRBD1 CASSLAGQTNTEAFF TGTGCCAGCAGCCTCGCGGGACAGACGAACACTGAAGCTTTCTTT
TRBJ2-4 . TRBV20-1 . CSARIRDIQYF TGCAGTGCTAGAATACGAGACATTCAGTACTTC
TRBJ2-2 . TRBV9 TRBD1 CASSVTGVTGELFF TGTGCCAGCAGCGTTACAGGGGTAACCGGGGAGCTGTTTTTT
TRBJ1-2 few TRBV7-2 . CASSLRTRNGYTF TGTGCCAGCAGCTTAAGGACTCGAAATGGCTACACCTTC
TRBJ2-1 few TRBV4-2 TRBD2 CASSQVPRLAGGGGGNEQFF TGTGCCAGCAGCCAAGTCCCGAGACTAGCGGGAGGCGGGGGTGGAAATGAGCAGTTCTTC
TRBJ2-7 few TRBV2 . CASSEQGGKYEQYF TGTGCCAGCAGTGAGCAGGGCGGAAAATACGAGCAGTACTTC
TRBJ2-2 . TRBV12-5 . CASGLVIRRFGELFF TGTGCTAGTGGTTTGGTAATCAGGCGGTTCGGGGAGCTGTTTTTT
TRBJ1-1 few TRBV18 . CASSLKEGHWNTEAFF TGTGCCAGCTCACTTAAAGAGGGGCACTGGAACACTGAAGCTTTCTTT
TRBJ1-5 . TRBV7-8 . CASSLALDGFNQPQHF TGTGCCAGCAGCTTAGCCTTGGACGGATTCAATCAGCCCCAGCATTTT
TRBJ2-1 few TRBV5-4 TRBD2 CASSLGDSGAYNEQFF TGTGCCAGCAGCTTGGGAGATAGCGGGGCCTACAATGAGCAGTTCTTC
TRBJ2-3 . TRBV7-8 TRBD2 CASSLKTSGSADTQYF TGTGCCAGCAGCTTAAAGACTAGCGGGAGTGCAGATACGCAGTATTTT
TRBJ1-6 . TRBV7-9 TRBD1 CASSQDRLTYNSPLHF TGTGCCAGCAGCCAGGACAGGCTAACTTATAATTCACCCCTCCACTTT
TRBJ2-4 few TRBV6-5 . CASTAKDIQYF TGTGCCAGCACCGCAAAAGACATTCAGTACTTC
TRBJ2-5 . TRBV7-2 . CASSVGQYSQETQYF TGTGCCAGCAGCGTCGGACAGTATTCCCAAGAGACCCAGTACTTC
TRBJ2-5 many TRBV7-9 TRBD2 CASSAKSGLAWDQETQYF TGTGCCAGCAGCGCAAAATCGGGACTAGCTTGGGATCAAGAGACCCAGTACTTC
TRBJ1-2 few TRBV14 . CASSQDSLYGYTF TGTGCCAGCAGCCAGGACAGCCTCTATGGCTACACCTTC
TRBJ2-1 . TRBV5-1 . CASSLESWYNEQFF TGCGCCAGCAGCTTGGAGTCTTGGTACAATGAGCAGTTCTTC
TRBJ2-5 . TRBV13 . CASSGGGDPLQETQYF TGTGCCAGCAGTGGAGGAGGGGACCCCCTTCAAGAGACCCAGTACTTC
TRBJ2-3 few TRBV29-1 . CSVGKGGYTDTQYF TGCAGCGTTGGTAAGGGGGGATACACAGATACGCAGTATTTT
TRBJ2-5 few TRBV30 . CAWSVLAHLRETQYF TGTGCCTGGAGTGTACTCGCACACCTACGGGAGACCCAGTACTTC
TRBJ2-3 few TRBV5-6 TRBD2 CASTTSGEGTDTQYF TGTGCCAGCACGACTAGCGGGGAGGGCACAGATACGCAGTATTTT
TRBJ1-2 many TRBV30 . CAWSLGPLYGYTF TGTGCCTGGAGTTTGGGTCCCCTCTATGGCTACACCTTC